This passage covers 7 T cell receptor beta chains from one sample sequenced in a study of blood T cells in healthy people across ages. Primers used in a second PCR of about 6 to 11 cycles were a sample-barcoded 5' primer and a J-beta primer mix. MiXCR, applied by TCRdb to the 5' RACE reads, yields one record per CDR3 protein. The sample gives approximately 1.5 million distinct CDR3 sequences, approximately 32% of which show up once; over 9% is in the top ten. The sequencing sample was made of blood. Receptors were obtained from a woman between 25 and 40 years old in good health.

This clonotype has just a few counts. CDR3 protein: CASSSAAGSYNEQFF. The DNA for the CDR3 is TGTGCCAGCAGCTCTGCCGCGGGGTCCTACAATGAGCAGTTCTTC. This rearrangement joins TRBV7-2 to TRBJ2-1, with D perhaps matching TRBD2 (6 bases). This CDR3 region has 15 residues. Trimming pared 4 bases from V and 1 base from J, leaving 11 bases between. Germline V gene sequence: CDR1 SGHTA, CDR2 FQGNSA. The variable domain in full, completed from reference TRBV7-2 and TRBJ2-1, reads GAGVSQSPSNKVTEKGKDVELRCDPISGHTALYWYRQSLGQGLEFLIYFQGNSAPDKSGLPSDRFSAERTGGSVSTLTIQRTQQEDSAVYLCASSSAAGSYNEQFFGPGTRLTVL.

This clonotype was seen more than once but under ten times. This chain links TRBV3-1 with TRBJ2-1; 9 bases align to TRBD1. Germline CDR1 is LGHDT and CDR2 is YNNKEL (reference sequence). CDR3 length equals 15 residues. V gave up 5 bases and J gave up 5 bases; unmatched junction bases: 7. CDR3 nucleotide sequence: TGTGCCAGCAGCGACCAGGACAGGGGTCACAATGAGCAGTTCTTC. It codes for CASSDQDRGHNEQFF.

This chain links TRBV6-5 with TRBJ2-1; 7 bases map to TRBD2. The ends lost 5 bases at V and 5 bases at J; junction bases unmatched: 9. The CDR3 has 15 residues. Germline V CDR1 and CDR2: MNHEY, SVGAGI. CDR3 nucleotides: TGTGCCAGCAGTGCCGGACTAGAGGTCCACAATGAGCAGTTCTTC. Its protein product is CASSAGLEVHNEQFF.

This clonotype showed up just a few times. The chain is built from TRBV29-1 and TRBJ1-2; D not resolved. Trimming left V 4 bases short and J 2 bases short, with 11 bases between. This CDR3 contains 13 residues. Per the germline V gene, CDR1 is SQVTM and CDR2 is ANQGSEA. The CDR3 nucleotides are TGCAGCGTTGGGGTGGATTCGAACTATGGCTACACCTTC. Translated: CSVGVDSNYGYTF.

This clonotype has just a few counts. The chain combines TRBV5-5 with TRBJ2-7; TRBD1 might be the D (6 bases). V lost 6 bases and J lost 4, with 20 bases in between. This CDR3 is 15 amino acids long. Looked up from germline, CDR1 is SGHKS and CDR2 is YYEKEE (reference sequence). The CDR3 region is CASTAFTGPRYEQYF. For the CDR3, the DNA is TGTGCCAGCACCGCTTTTACAGGGCCTCGATACGAGCAGTACTTC.

This chain uses TRBV9 with TRBJ2-1; tentatively, D is TRBD2 (6 bases). CDR1 and CDR2 from the germline V gene are SGDLS and YYNGEE. V was shortened by 0 bases and J by 9 bases, with 13 bases between the two germline ends. The CDR3 length is 14 residues. The CDR3: CASSVEVSGSEQFF. The CDR3 DNA follows: TGTGCCAGCAGCGTAGAGGTTAGCGGTTCTGAGCAGTTCTTC.

The chain employs TRBV7-6 and TRBJ2-5; D unclear. V was trimmed by 6 bases and J by 9 bases, leaving 23 bases between them. This CDR3 is 15 amino acids long. Germline V gene data show CDR1 as SGHVS and CDR2 as FNYEAQ. The CDR3, as DNA: TGTGCCAGCAGTTCCATTGCCGGGTTAGAGATAGCCCAGTACTTC. Its protein is CASSSIAGLEIAQYF.